This T cell receptor beta chain was sequenced for a study of blood T cell repertoires in COVID-19. The CDR3 contains 17 residues. The germline gives CDR1 SNHLY, CDR2 FYNNEI. V lost 6 bases and J lost 8; bases outside the gene matches: 15. The assay was immunoSEQ multiplex PCR, and TCRdb's table has in-frame clones only and misses some. The table shows 50,000 to 75,000 clones, with over 70% occurring only once. The chain is built from TRBV2 and TRBJ2-1; 11 bases map to TRBD2. This receptor was taken from a woman between 45 and 65 years old with active or convalescent COVID-19. Sequenced sample: peripheral blood. The CDR3 spells CASRQSSGRSSSDEQFF. For the CDR3, the DNA is TGTGCCAGCAGGCAATCTAGCGGGAGGTCTTCCAGCGATGAGCAGTTCTTC.